The rows below give T cell receptor beta chains drawn from one sample of a study of beta chain features in type 1 diabetes. TCRdb's table, derived via immunoSEQ multiplex PCR, lists solely in-frame clones and lacks some. The sample holds roughly 140,000 clones; roughly 8.1% are singletons and the top ten take 0.65%. The sample comprised central memory CD4+ T cells from blood. The receptors here all came from a young man in good health. CDR3s include the opening cysteine and the closing phenylalanine or tryptophan. The order of the fields is V gene, J gene, clone size, D gene, CDR3 protein, CDR3 DNA. The D gene is left open where the match is weak. Size tells how often a clone was seen (once, few, many) or the class of an expanded clone, and some rows leave it out.

>TRBV30|TRBJ1-1|many|.
CAWSRTSGVAFF
TGTGCCTGGAGTCGGACATCAGGGGTAGCTTTCTTT
>TRBV5-1|TRBJ2-3|few|.
CASSFGPGGDTQYF
.
>TRBV9|TRBJ1-1|.|.
CASSVQENTEAFF
TGTGCCAGCAGCGTCCAGGAGAACACTGAAGCTTTCTTT
>TRBV10-3|TRBJ2-7|.|.
CAIGGTREQYF
TGTGCCATCGGCGGGACGCGCGAGCAGTACTTC
>TRBV7-2|TRBJ1-5|.|TRBD1
CASTAGGRLQPQHF
TGTGCCAGCACCGCAGGGGGGAGGTTACAGCCCCAGCATTTT
>TRBV6-1|TRBJ2-7|few|.
CASAIGEQYF
TGTGCCAGCGCGATTGGCGAGCAGTACTTC
>TRBV9|TRBJ1-2|.|.
CASSVLSYGYTF
TGTGCCAGCAGCGTCTTGAGCTATGGCTACACCTTC
>TRBV7-2|TRBJ2-7|few|.
CASSGGGHPTYEQYF
TGTGCCAGCAGCGGGGGGGGACACCCCACCTACGAGCAGTACTTC
>TRBV6-5|TRBJ2-1|few|TRBD2
CASTRWRGDNEQFF
TGTGCCAGCACTCGCTGGCGGGGGGACAATGAGCAGTTCTTC
>TRBV7-3|TRBJ2-3|few|TRBD1
CASSMGQGTDTQYF
TGTGCCAGCAGCATGGGACAGGGGACAGATACGCAGTATTTT
>TRBV7-2|TRBJ1-1|many|.
CASSLNGENTEAFF
TGTGCCAGCAGCTTAAACGGGGAGAACACTGAAGCTTTCTTT
>TRBV18|TRBJ1-2|.|.
CASSPERQYGYTF
TGTGCCAGCTCACCGGAGAGACAGTATGGCTACACCTTC
>TRBV18|TRBJ2-1|.|.
CASSPQGSGVNEQFF
TGTGCCAGCTCACCACAGGGGTCTGGGGTTAATGAGCAGTTCTTC
>TRBV6-5|TRBJ2-7|.|.
CASRAGPTYEQYF
TGTGCCAGCAGGGCAGGCCCTACCTACGAGCAGTACTTC
>TRBV6-5|TRBJ2-5|few|.
CASSYSPGQETQYF
TGTGCCAGCAGTTACTCGCCAGGACAAGAGACCCAGTACTTC
>TRBV7-7|TRBJ2-5|few|TRBD2
CASSPITAGSQETQYF
TGTGCTAGCAGCCCGATTACAGCGGGATCCCAAGAGACCCAGTACTTC
>TRBV28|TRBJ1-5|few|.
CASTRNGRANQPQHF
TGTGCCAGCACCCGAAATGGTAGAGCCAATCAGCCCCAGCATTTT
>TRBV7-8|TRBJ2-1|.|TRBD1
CASTRSWDRGYNEQFF
TGTGCCAGCACGCGGAGTTGGGACAGGGGCTACAATGAGCAGTTCTTC
>TRBV11-3|TRBJ2-1|.|TRBD2
CASGPSGSRNEQFF
TGTGCCAGCGGCCCTAGCGGGAGTCGCAATGAGCAGTTCTTC
>TRBV5-1|TRBJ2-7|.|.
CASSPKQGPSYEQYF
TGCGCCAGCAGCCCTAAACAGGGCCCCTCCTACGAGCAGTACTTC
>TRBV9|TRBJ2-2|.|TRBD1
CASSVSGQGGTGELFF
TGTGCCAGCAGCGTCTCGGGACAGGGAGGGACCGGGGAGCTGTTTTTT
>TRBV19|TRBJ2-1|.|TRBD2
CASSPRTSGSPYNEQFF
TGTGCCAGTAGTCCTCGGACTAGCGGGAGTCCCTACAATGAGCAGTTCTTC
>TRBV27|TRBJ2-7|.|.
CASTPRTDPLSSYEQYF
TGTGCCAGCACTCCTAGGACAGACCCGCTGAGCTCCTACGAGCAGTACTTC
>TRBV9|TRBJ1-1|.|TRBD1
CASSVTGVKAEAFF
TGTGCCAGCAGCGTAACAGGGGTAAAGGCTGAAGCTTTCTTT
>TRBV5-4|TRBJ2-5|many|.
CASSLDGSETQYF
TGTGCCAGCAGCTTGGATGGGAGTGAGACCCAGTACTTC
>TRBV13|TRBJ2-5|many|.
CASSLQAGEQETQYF
TGTGCCAGCAGCTTACAGGCAGGGGAACAAGAGACCCAGTACTTC
>TRBV18|TRBJ2-7|many|.
CASSPQDTVGEQYF
TGTGCCAGCTCACCACAGGACACCGTTGGGGAGCAGTACTTC
>TRBV5-6|TRBJ1-1|many|.
CASSYDMGYAEAFF
TGTGCCAGCAGCTATGACATGGGCTACGCTGAAGCTTTCTTT
>TRBV28|TRBJ2-1|.|TRBD2
CASSTNAGGGGGYNEQFF
TGTGCCAGCTCCACTAACGCGGGGGGTGGCGGGGGCTACAATGAGCAGTTCTTC
>TRBV7-2|TRBJ2-7|.|TRBD1
CASSLVGDRGYEQYF
TGTGCCAGCAGCTTAGTGGGGGACAGGGGCTACGAGCAGTACTTC
>TRBV7-2|TRBJ1-2|few|.
CASSFDSSPYGYTF
TGTGCCAGCAGCTTCGACAGTTCCCCGTATGGCTACACCTTC
>TRBV20-1|TRBJ2-5|few|.
CSAERETQYF
TGCAGTGCGGAGCGGGAGACCCAGTACTTC
>TRBV7-2|TRBJ1-2|few|TRBD1
CASSATGYYGYTF
TGTGCCAGCAGCGCGACAGGGTACTATGGCTACACCTTC
>TRBV27|TRBJ1-2|.|TRBD1
CASRPGQLYGYTF
TGTGCCAGCAGACCGGGACAGCTCTATGGCTACACCTTC
>TRBV7-8|TRBJ2-1|many|.
CASSPRRDIQDNEQFF
TGTGCCAGCAGCCCCCGACGGGACATACAAGACAATGAGCAGTTCTTC
>TRBV19|TRBJ2-2|.|.
CASSMRGELFF
TGTGCCAGTAGTATGCGTGGGGAGCTGTTTTTT
>TRBV7-9|TRBJ2-1|many|.
CASSARGAGRYNEQFF
TGTGCCAGCAGCGCTCGGGGAGCGGGCAGGTACAATGAGCAGTTCTTC
>TRBV18|TRBJ1-1|.|.
CASSLQNRANTEAFF
TGTGCCAGCTCACTCCAGAACAGAGCGAACACTGAAGCTTTCTTT
>TRBV5-8|TRBJ2-6|.|.
CASRSYSSSGANVLTF
TGTGCCAGCAGGTCCTACAGTAGCTCTGGGGCCAACGTCCTGACTTTC
>TRBV7-9|TRBJ2-6|.|.
CASVGANVLTF
TGTGCCTCGGTCGGGGCCAACGTCCTGACTTTC
>TRBV7-3|TRBJ2-6|.|.
CASSLGSGANVLTF
TGTGCCAGCAGCTTAGGTAGTGGGGCCAACGTCCTGACTTTC
>TRBV7-2|TRBJ1-5|.|.
CASSLNSGQPQHF
TGTGCCAGCAGCTTGAACAGCGGGCAGCCCCAGCATTTT